The 9 T cell receptor beta chains reported below all come from one sample, sequenced in a study of PD-L1 blockade in urothelial cancer. This sample's time point: peripheral blood 6 weeks after treatment start. Profiling relied on immunoSEQ multiplex PCR, and the TCRdb table lists in-frame clones only, not all of them. The top ten clones hold approximately 2.5% of a sample with about 51,000 clones, approximately 90% of them seen once. This specimen was PBMCs, taken around atezolizumab (anti-PD-L1) treatment. These receptor sequences come from a man in his 60s with urothelial cancer.

The V and J genes are TRBV18 and TRBJ2-2; 8 bases are a match to TRBD2. Trimming at V came to 0 bases and at J to 6 bases, leaving 6 bases not matched to a gene. The CDR3 runs to 16 residues. Germline CDR1 reads KGHSH; CDR2 reads LQKENI. The CDR3 nucleotides read TGTGCCAGCTCACCACCGTACGGGGGGGCCCCCGGGGAGCTGTTTTTT. It yields the protein CASSPPYGGAPGELFF.

The chain has TRBV5-5 and TRBJ1-3; D unclear. The CDR3 is 13 amino acids. Germline CDR1 reads SGHKS; CDR2 reads YYEKEE (reference sequence). The V gene lost 2 bases and the J gene lost 7 bases, with 10 bases spanning the gap. In nucleotides, the CDR3 is TGTGCCAGCAGCTTTAATCTAGGTAACACCATATATTTT. Amino acids: CASSFNLGNTIYF.

The sample holds a few counts of this clone. The chain is built from TRBV29-1 and TRBJ2-7, with TRBD1 matching over 8 bases. Trimming took 7 bases from V and 4 from J; bases not matched to a gene: 6. Germline CDR1 is SQVTM and CDR2 is ANQGSEA. CDR3 length: 12 amino acids. CDR3 sequence reads: CSGRGQAYEQYF. DNA of the CDR3: TGCAGCGGGCGGGGACAGGCGTACGAGCAGTACTTC.

The J gene is TRBJ2-5, the V gene TRBV5-4, with TRBD1 matching 9 bases. With V trimmed by 4 bases and J by 2 bases, 6 bases remained unmatched. The CDR3 length is 15 residues. Germline V lookup: CDR1 SGHNT, CDR2 YYREEE (reference sequence). The DNA of the CDR3 is TGTGCCAGCAGCGTGCCGGGACAGGGTCAAGAGACCCAGTACTTC. Its protein product is CASSVPGQGQETQYF.

This clone showed up just once. This chain connects TRBV9 to TRBJ1-2; 8 nucleotides align to TRBD1. V shed 3 bases, J shed 5 bases, and the junction held 6 bases outside the gene matches. CDR3 length equals 14 residues. CDR1 is SGDLS, CDR2 YYNGEE, per germline. The CDR3 region is CASSAHRGGYGYTF. The DNA of the CDR3 is TGTGCCAGCAGCGCCCACAGGGGGGGGTATGGCTACACCTTC.

The V call is TRBV6-1, the J call TRBJ2-5, with 8 bases aligning to TRBD2. The trim removed 3 bases at V and 1 base at J, leaving 4 bases unmatched. CDR1 is MNHNS and CDR2 is SASEGT in the germline V gene. This CDR3 has 15 amino acids. In DNA form, the CDR3 reads TGTGCCAGCAGTGAGGTAGCGGGGCCCCAAGAGACCCAGTACTTC. This translates into CASSEVAGPQETQYF.

The CDR3 protein is CATSPSDRPNYGYTF. DNA for the CDR3: TGTGCCACCAGCCCGTCCGACAGGCCTAACTATGGCTACACCTTC. The J gene is TRBJ1-2, the V gene TRBV15; D is possibly TRBD1 (6 bases). V was clipped by 5 bases and J by 0 bases, with 13 bases between them. Germline V gene lookup returns CDR1 LNHNV and CDR2 YYDKDF (reference sequence). The CDR3 has 15 residues.

This chain uses TRBV10-3 with TRBJ1-3; unclear D gene. Germline CDR1 and CDR2: ENHRY and SYGVKD. V lost 11 bases to trimming and J lost 0 bases, with 11 bases between them. The CDR3 runs to 13 residues. The CDR3 nucleotides read TGTGCCTTCTTAGGGAGCTCTGGAAACACCATATATTTT. It encodes CAFLGSSGNTIYF.

The chain couples TRBV6-5 to TRBJ2-1; D gene ambiguous. The germline V gene encodes CDR1 MNHEY and CDR2 SVGAGI. The CDR3 loop spans 14 amino acids. Between the trimmed V and J ends, which lost 8 bases and 2 bases, there was a span of 13 bases. The CDR3 loop reads CASRAVVPYNEQFF. DNA for the CDR3: TGTGCCAGCCGTGCGGTCGTGCCCTACAATGAGCAGTTCTTC.